The source of this TCR beta chain is a study of T cells after yellow fever vaccination. Background on the study: Fractions low in cell number were prepared with SMART-Seq v4 Ultra Low Input.

Researchers made TCR cDNA using 5'RACE template switching, and this step added a universal primer site and UMIs. TCRdb ran MiXCR on the 5' RACE reads and lists one entry per CDR3 protein. Among around 340,000 distinct CDR3 sequences, roughly 8.7% were seen once, and the ten largest hold approximately 19%. Points from the study as a whole: The booster saw the reappearance of most primary-vaccination clones (around 96% CD4, about 88% CD8).

V was shortened by 6 bases and J by 4 bases, with 10 bases between the two germline ends. This CDR3 has 12 amino acids. Germline V gene lookup returns CDR1 MNHEY and CDR2 SVGEGT. This clonotype was seen only a few times. What it recognizes is unknown. The source was PBMCs, collected on the day of the first yellow fever vaccination. The sequence was collected from a man younger than 35 who received the YFV17D yellow fever vaccine. The chain carries TRBV6-2 or TRBV6-3 and TRBJ2-7, with D hard to call. Here the CDR3 reads CASSPADYEQYF. CDR3 nucleotides: TGTGCCAGCAGCCCCGCAGATTACGAGCAGTACTTC.